The clone carrying this T cell receptor (beta chain) has ten or more counts. This entry comes from a study of molecular identifiers for immune sequencing clone quantification. TCRdb recomputed calls from the PCR reads with MiXCR, one row per CDR3 protein. Of hundreds of thousands of distinct CDR3 sequences listed, approximately 20% are singletons. After removal of 7 bases from V and 15 bases from J, the junction contained 19 bases not matched to a gene. The CDR3 consists of 15 residues. Germline V CDR1 and CDR2: MGHRA, YSYEKL. Sequencing input: naive CD8+ T cells from blood, with Jurkat cell RNA spiked in. Subset specified: FACS-sorted CD8+CD4-CCR7+CD45RA+ naive T cells. V gene TRBV4-1 combines with J gene TRBJ1-4, with TRBD1 matching 8 bases. This sequence was found in a human donor in good health. Some libraries in this study had Jurkat cell RNA spiked in. The CDR3 sequence is CASTNIDRGRAQVFF. CDR3 bases: TGCGCCAGCACAAACATTGACAGGGGAAGGGCCCAAGTGTTTTTT.